This record covers a single TCR beta chain. This clone came up once. The clone's antigen remains unknown. No much larger clone is present one base from it, and per-base qualities are unavailable. The collaborating institutions used their own protocols to collect whole blood in K2EDTA tubes. For TCRbeta analysis, collaborators shipped samples as frozen whole blood, isolated PBMCs, or DNA extracted from either of those sample types. The sample belongs to a study of blood T cell repertoires in COVID-19 (dated by TCRdb to the early 2020s). Looking at the study overall: Samples covering the acute and convalescent phases of COVID-19 were provided by collaborators in the United States, Italy and Spain. The prospective study material was composed of cDNA or gDNA derived from T cells, B-cell-depleted T cells, or PBMCs. The samples were drawn from two sources: the first 160 participants of the ongoing ImmuneRACE study, and about 1,300 subjects contributed by 6 global collaborators. The repertoires were made available in a free public database intended to serve as a resource for research on the immune response to SARS-CoV-2. Subjects who had been exposed to COVID-19, were actively infected with it, or had recovered from it provided the deeply sampled blood TCRbeta repertoires that made up the dataset. A de-identified subject ID, COVID-19 status, age in years and sex were almost always included in the sample metadata. HLA class I and class II types, where available, came from metadata supplied by the sample provider rather than from assay-based typing.

From cysteine to phenylalanine, the CDR3 is 14 amino acids long. Only CDR3 DNA is held: 42 bases, read in frame from base 1. CDR1 and CDR2 were assigned from the germline V gene (reference sequence) as LNHDA and SQIVND. Trimming costs V 8 bases and J 0 bases, and their ends lie 11 bases apart. The immunoSEQ Assay, a bias-controlled multiplex PCR, was used to amplify TCRbeta CDR3 regions from genomic DNA. As for how the authors treated the data: Within the assay, amplification of reference gene primers was used to estimate how many nucleated cells each sample contained. Sequence reads were collapsed and filtered to measure the absolute abundance of every unique TCRbeta CDR3 rearrangement. For each sample, productive Simpson clonality was calculated by taking the square root of Simpson's diversity index across productive rearrangements. TCRdb limited this immuneACCESS table to in-frame rearrangements with V and J called. A share of clones is missing; checked studies link under half to unresolved V genes, and the rest is unexplained. That table furnishes V, J and clone size, whereas the DNA furnished D and trimming. The sample table records 110,000 or so clones; just under 90% of these occur just once. 4.6% of the sample belongs to the ten largest clones.

Overall study outcomes, separate from this receptor: Clinical and demographic metadata were provided uncurated, with the amount varying by source and participant.

Specimen: peripheral blood. The receptor comes from a woman between 45 and 60 years old with acute or convalescent COVID-19. The chain joins TRBV19 to TRBJ1-3, and perhaps TRBD1 as D gene, on 5 matching bases. The CDR3 region: CASQKTVSGNTIYF. The sequenced DNA is TGTGCCAGTCAAAAGACAGTCTCTGGAAACACCATATATTTT.